These T cell receptor beta chains were read from a single sample in a study of T cell responses to AZD1222 COVID-19 vaccine. Only in-frame clones appear in the TCRdb table, and some are missing; sequencing was by immunoSEQ multiplex PCR. The sample shows about 180,000 clones, 80% to 90% of them seen only once. The source was peripheral blood, collected 28 days after the second AZD1222 dose. Receptors originate from an adult who received the AZD1222 COVID-19 vaccine. CDR3s include the opening cysteine and the closing phenylalanine or tryptophan. A D gene is named only where the DNA matches it firmly. The listing skips clone size in some rows; elsewhere it reads once, few, many or a size class.

J | size | V | D | DNA | CDR3
TRBJ1-5 | few | TRBV5-4 | NA | TGTGCCAGCAGTCCGACCCCCGATCAGCCCCAGCATTTT | CASSPTPDQPQHF
TRBJ1-4 | NA | TRBV6-5 | NA | TGTGCCAGCAAAAACCCGGGCACTAATGAAAAACTGTTTTTT | CASKNPGTNEKLFF
TRBJ2-5 | NA | TRBV2 | NA | TGTGCCAGCAGTAAAACCCCGACGGGGATAGAGACCCAGTACTTC | CASSKTPTGIETQYF
TRBJ2-7 | once | TRBV4-2 | NA | TGTGCCAGCAGCCTCCTAAACAGTCTCTCCTACGAGCAGTACTTC | CASSLLNSLSYEQYF
TRBJ2-7 | NA | TRBV5-5 | NA | TGTGCCAGCGGCTTGCGGCCCTACGAGCAGTACTTC | CASGLRPYEQYF
TRBJ1-4 | NA | TRBV7-2 | NA | TGTGCCAGCAGCTTAGTGGCGGAAGATACCGAAAAACTGTTTTTT | CASSLVAEDTEKLFF
TRBJ1-2 | NA | TRBV5-5 | NA | TGTGCCAGCAGCTCCCTAAATTTAGCTAACTATGGCTACACCTTC | CASSSLNLANYGYTF
TRBJ2-1 | NA | TRBV3-1/TRBV3-2 | TRBD2 | TGTGCCAGCAGCCGCGACGATAGCGGGGGTGGGCAGTTCTTC | CASSRDDSGGGQFF
TRBJ1-1 | NA | TRBV19 | NA | TGTGCCAGTAGTATTGGGGTAGGGAACACTGAAGCTTTCTTT | CASSIGVGNTEAFF
TRBJ2-2 | NA | TRBV7-3 | NA | TGTGCCAGCAGCTTCACTCGGACAGCCTCCCCCGGGGAGCTGTTTTTT | CASSFTRTASPGELFF
TRBJ2-5 | NA | TRBV6-4 | TRBD1 | TGTGCCAGCAGATGCCCGGGACAGGGTATGGTCCAAGAGACCCAGTACTTC | CASRCPGQGMVQETQYF
TRBJ1-4 | NA | TRBV6-5 | TRBD1 | TGTGCCAGCAGTTACTCACCGACAGGGTTTGAAAAACTGTTTTTT | CASSYSPTGFEKLFF
TRBJ2-1 | NA | TRBV21-1 | NA | TGTGCCAGCAGCAAAGAGGGTCGGCTAGGTGGGGAGGACAATGAGCAGTTCTTC | CASSKEGRLGGEDNEQFF
TRBJ1-1 | NA | TRBV3-1/TRBV3-2 | TRBD1 | TGTGCCAGCAGCCACCGGGGACAGTTCACTGAAGCTTTCTTT | CASSHRGQFTEAFF
TRBJ2-3 | NA | TRBV29-1 | NA | TGCAGCGTTGAAGACGACAGAAGGGCCCCATATACGCAGTATTTT | CSVEDDRRAPYTQYF
TRBJ1-1 | NA | TRBV23-1 | NA | TGCGCCAGGGGGGAAGTGGGGGACAACACTGAAGCTTTCTTT | CARGEVGDNTEAFF
TRBJ1-2 | NA | TRBV9 | NA | TGTGCCAGCAGCTCGGGTCAGACTGGCTACACCTTC | CASSSGQTGYTF
TRBJ1-5 | NA | TRBV19 | NA | TGTGCCAGTAACAGTTCGCCCAACAATCAGCCCCAGCATTTT | CASNSSPNNQPQHF
TRBJ1-2 | NA | TRBV27 | NA | TGTGCCAGCAGTTTAAATGGGTTGAGCTATGGCTACACCTTC | CASSLNGLSYGYTF
TRBJ1-4 | NA | TRBV21-1 | NA | TGTGCCAGACGAGTGGTTGGGAATGAAAAACTGTTTTTT | CARRVVGNEKLFF
TRBJ2-1 | NA | TRBV18 | NA | TGTGCCAGCTCGCTCGGGAGCTACAATGAGCAGTTCTTC | CASSLGSYNEQFF
TRBJ1-2 | NA | TRBV5-1 | NA | TGCGCCAGCAGCTTGGAAGGGGCGCCTGGCTACACCTTC | CASSLEGAPGYTF
TRBJ2-3 | NA | TRBV19 | TRBD1 | TGTGCCAGTAGTATAGGGGGACAGGGGCTAGATACGCAGTATTTT | CASSIGGQGLDTQYF
TRBJ1-2 | NA | TRBV6-5 | NA | TGTGCCAGCAGTTACTCGAGTGGGATTAACTATGGCTACACCTTC | CASSYSSGINYGYTF
TRBJ1-6 | NA | TRBV5-4 | NA | TGTGCCAGCAGCTTGGTCGGGAGATCGGGGGATTCACCCCTCCACTTT | CASSLVGRSGDSPLHF
TRBJ2-1 | NA | TRBV5-1 | TRBD2 | TGCGCCAGCCGACTAGCGGGGCCGGGGGAGCAGTTCTTC | CASRLAGPGEQFF
TRBJ1-1 | NA | TRBV6-5 | NA | TGTGCCATCCAAAGGGCAGAGAACACTGAAGCTTTCTTT | CAIQRAENTEAFF
TRBJ2-1 | once | TRBV15 | NA | TGTGCCACCAGGCTTGGACGGTCGAGCTCCTACAATGAGCAGTTCTTC | CATRLGRSSSYNEQFF
TRBJ1-5 | few | TRBV19 | NA | TGTGCCAGTGGGGACTTGGTCAATCAGCCCCAGCATTTT | CASGDLVNQPQHF
TRBJ1-4 | once | TRBV12-3/TRBV12-4 | NA | TGTGCCAGCAGACTCAGGGAGGGTGAAAAACTGTTTTTT | CASRLREGEKLFF
TRBJ1-5 | NA | TRBV2 | TRBD1 | TGTGCCAGCAGTGGTACAGGGGGCAATCAGCCCCAGCATTTT | CASSGTGGNQPQHF
TRBJ1-1 | NA | TRBV19 | NA | TGTGCCAGTAGTATGAGTGTGAACACTGAAGCTTTCTTT | CASSMSVNTEAFF
TRBJ1-3 | NA | TRBV2 | NA | TGTGCCAGCACTGTAACCTCTGGAAACACCATATATTTT | CASTVTSGNTIYF
TRBJ2-7 | NA | TRBV25-1 | NA | TGTGCCAGCAGTGAAGCGGGGAGCTCCTACGAGCAGTACTTC | CASSEAGSSYEQYF
TRBJ1-4 | NA | TRBV10-1 | NA | TGCGCCAGCAGTGAAAACCAGGGAACTAATGAAAAACTGTTTTTT | CASSENQGTNEKLFF
TRBJ2-5 | NA | TRBV4-1 | TRBD2 | TGCGCCAGCAGCCAAGGGCCCGCTAGCGGTCAAGAGACCCAGTACTTC | CASSQGPASGQETQYF
TRBJ2-5 | NA | TRBV4-3 | NA | TGCGCCAGCAGCCAAGTGGTCGGAAATCAAGAGACCCAGTACTTC | CASSQVVGNQETQYF
TRBJ2-7 | NA | TRBV5-1 | NA | TGCGCCAGCAGCTTGGGACTAGTTAACGAGCAGTACTTC | CASSLGLVNEQYF
TRBJ1-2 | NA | TRBV5-1 | NA | TGCGCCAGCAGCTTGGCCCGAGGAACAGGGACTGACACCTTC | CASSLARGTGTDTF
TRBJ1-1 | NA | TRBV5-1 | NA | TGCGCCAGCAGCTTGGATCCGGGCACTGAAGCTTTCTTT | CASSLDPGTEAFF
TRBJ1-4 | NA | TRBV9 | TRBD1 | TGTGCCAGCAGCCCCGGACAGGGCGGTAGGAGTGAAAAACTGTTTTTT | CASSPGQGGRSEKLFF
TRBJ1-1 | NA | TRBV30 | TRBD1 | TGTGCCTGGAGTGTAGGGGGGACAGGGGGCGCGGACACTGAAGCTTTCTTT | CAWSVGGTGGADTEAFF
TRBJ1-1 | NA | TRBV7-2 | TRBD1 | TGTGCCAGCACCCTAGGCGGGACAGTTGAAGCTTTCTTT | CASTLGGTVEAFF
TRBJ2-7 | NA | TRBV30 | NA | TGTGCCTGGAGTGTGGTATACGAGCAGTACTTC | CAWSVVYEQYF
TRBJ2-7 | NA | TRBV28 | NA | TGTGCCAGCAGTTTTGACAGGCAGGGGATCTCCGAGCAGTACTTC | CASSFDRQGISEQYF
TRBJ2-5 | NA | TRBV6-1 | NA | TGTGCCAGCAGTGAGAACCGGGGTCCAGAGACCCAGTACTTC | CASSENRGPETQYF
TRBJ1-1 | once | TRBV25-1 | NA | TGTGCCAGCAGTGAATACGGGGACACTGAAGCTTTCTTT | CASSEYGDTEAFF
TRBJ2-5 | NA | TRBV7-9 | TRBD2 | TGTGCCAGCAGCTCCCTGGGGAGGACTAGCGGGGTAAAAGAGACCCAGTACTTC | CASSSLGRTSGVKETQYF